The 18 T cell receptor beta chains below were found in one sample sequenced in a study of beta chain features in type 1 diabetes. No antigen has been assigned to these receptors. cDNA synthesis used the whole RNA isolate, giving expressed TCRB sequences. Profiled with immunoSEQ multiplex PCR; TCRdb holds only in-frame clones, not every one. The sample lists roughly 340,000 clones, around 12% occurring once. Study outcomes and limitations: There was a moderate but significant shortening of TCRB CDR3s in all four CD4+ subsets of Type 1 diabetes patients.

Sequenced: naive CD4+ T cells from blood. The source is a woman between 18 and 29 years old with type 1 diabetes.

This clone was seen only a few times. The chain is built from TRBV29-1 and TRBJ2-5; TRBD1 aligns across 9 bases. There are 13 residues in the CDR3. V was pared by 7 bases and J by 4 bases, with 7 bases of the junction left unmatched. CDR1 and CDR2 (germline): SQVTM, ANQGSEA. CDR3 loop: CSGVQGAGETQYF. The CDR3 nucleotides read TGCAGCGGGGTACAGGGGGCCGGAGAGACCCAGTACTTC.

The genes are TRBV4-3 and TRBJ1-4; 7 bases are a match to TRBD1. The germline CDR1 and CDR2 sequences are LGHNA and YSLEER. The V gene end was trimmed by 4 bases and the J gene end by 8 bases; junction bases not matched to a gene: 7. This CDR3 region has 14 residues. CDR3 in amino acids: CASSRTGVGEKLFF. CDR3 DNA sequence: TGCGCCAGCAGCCGAACAGGGGTCGGGGAAAAACTGTTTTTT.

The V and J genes are TRBV29-1 and TRBJ1-2; tentatively, D is TRBD1 (6 bases). V was trimmed by 0 bases and J by 8 bases, leaving 13 bases between them. CDR3 length: 13 amino acids. CDR1 and CDR2 (germline): SQVTM, ANQGSEA. CDR3 amino acids: CSVEEVGARGYTF. CDR3 DNA: TGCAGCGTTGAAGAAGTGGGGGCTAGGGGCTACACCTTC.

The chain joins TRBV5-6 to TRBJ2-5, with D possibly TRBD1 on 5 matching bases. CDR1 SGHDT and CDR2 YYEEEE come from the germline V gene. The V and J ends lost 2 bases and 4 bases respectively, with 9 bases between them. The CDR3 extends over 13 amino acids. The CDR3 bases are TGTGCCAGCAGCTTTGCCAGGGTAGAGACCCAGTACTTC. It specifies CASSFARVETQYF.

This clone was seen more than once but under ten times. The chain is built from TRBV13 and TRBJ1-1, with a tentative D call TRBD1 (6 bases). Looked up from germline, CDR1 is PRHDT and CDR2 is FYEKMQ (reference sequence). The CDR3 covers 15 residues. Trimming removed 6 bases at V and 4 bases at J, with 18 bases between. The CDR3 region has the DNA TGTGCCAGCAGAAGTTTAGGTGGGGGGGCCACTGAAGCTTTCTTT. It translates to CASRSLGGGATEAFF.

In its sample, this clone was seen a few times. The chain's CDR3 is CASSALLLAGGWSYEQYF. The CDR3 nucleotides read TGTGCCAGCAGTGCGCTCTTACTAGCGGGAGGGTGGTCCTACGAGCAGTACTTC. The chain employs TRBV2 and TRBJ2-7; TRBD2 matches 13 bases. Germline lookup yields CDR1 SNHLY and CDR2 FYNNEI. The CDR3 runs to 18 residues. The junction had 10 bases not matched to a gene; V was cut back by 4 bases and J by 1 base.

The chain uses TRBV5-1 and TRBJ2-3, with 7 bases aligning to TRBD2. This CDR3 region has 17 residues. In germline, CDR1 is SGHRS, CDR2 YFSETQ. The J segment lost 4 bases and the V segment lost 4 bases, leaving 15 bases of the junction unmatched. CDR3 bases: TGCGCCAGCAGCCAACCAACTGTGGCGGGAGTGCCAGATACGCAGTATTTT. It encodes CASSQPTVAGVPDTQYF.

The chain employs TRBV6-5 and TRBJ2-2; D unclear. The germline V gene has CDR1 MNHEY and CDR2 SVGAGI. The CDR3 runs 15 residues. Trimming took off 2 bases at V and 8 bases at J, with 15 bases between the two ends. For the CDR3, the DNA is TGTGCCAGCAGTTACAATCTTCTATGGTCTGGGGAGCTGTTTTTT. Amino acid sequence: CASSYNLLWSGELFF.

The chain uses TRBV5-4 and TRBJ2-1; TRBD2 matches 10 bases. Germline-derived CDR1 and CDR2 are SGHNT and YYREEE (reference sequence). The length of the CDR3 is 16 residues. The ends lost 6 bases at V and 8 bases at J; junction bases unmatched: 14. CDR3 DNA: TGTGCCAGCACTCCCGGGGGTAGCGGGGGGTGGGATGAGCAGTTCTTC. Its protein is CASTPGGSGGWDEQFF.

The rearrangement uses TRBV6-6 and TRBJ1-4, with no clear D. This CDR3 has 14 amino acids. Trimming stripped 4 bases from V and 7 bases from J, with 13 bases between. Germline CDR1 is MNHNY and CDR2 is SVGAGI (reference sequence). The CDR3 DNA sequence: TGTGCCAGCAGTTCCCCCCGGGATACTGAAAAACTGTTTTTT. It translates to CASSSPRDTEKLFF.

This rearrangement joins TRBV28 to TRBJ2-6, with D hard to call. Germline CDR1 MDHEN, CDR2 SYDVKM. CDR3 size: 15 residues. Trimming pared 5 bases from V and 0 bases from J, leaving 8 bases between. The CDR3 DNA follows: TGTGCCAGCAGTCCCAGGATCTCTGGGGCCAACGTCCTGACTTTC. Its translation: CASSPRISGANVLTF.

This clone was observed a few times. This chain uses TRBV16 with TRBJ2-5; D not certain. Per the germline V gene, CDR1 is KGHSY and CDR2 is FQNENV. The CDR3 runs to 12 residues. The ends were cut back, 4 bases at V and 7 bases at J, with 10 bases in the middle. CDR3 residues: CASSPGSGTQYF. DNA of the CDR3: TGTGCCAGCAGCCCCGGATCGGGGACCCAGTACTTC.

This clone was detected only a few times. This chain joins TRBV9 and TRBJ2-1; 8 nucleotides align to TRBD1. CDR3 size: 15 residues. V was clipped by 3 bases and J by 8 bases; unmatched bases: 10. Germline CDR1 is SGDLS and CDR2 is YYNGEE. The CDR3: CASSAPGQVFDEQFF. In nucleotides, the CDR3 is TGTGCCAGCAGCGCTCCGGGACAGGTATTCGATGAGCAGTTCTTC.

The rearrangement links TRBV6-5 to TRBJ1-1; no clear D. Germline CDR1 reads MNHEY; CDR2 reads SVGAGI. This CDR3 comprises 13 residues. Trimming took 0 bases from V and 6 from J, leaving 8 bases between them. CDR3 in amino acids: CASSYSVGPEAFF. The CDR3, as DNA: TGTGCCAGCAGTTACTCGGTGGGCCCTGAAGCTTTCTTT.

This clone was counted a few times. This sequence joins TRBV5-1 and TRBJ2-5; 8 nucleotides align to TRBD2. CDR3 length: 13 amino acids. Germline V gene lookup returns CDR1 SGHRS and CDR2 YFSETQ. Trimming removed 6 bases from V and 11 bases from J; junction bases left unmatched: 12. CDR3 region: CASNIDPGGEQYF. The CDR3 DNA reads as TGCGCCAGCAACATAGACCCGGGAGGGGAGCAGTACTTC.

In DNA, the CDR3 is TGTGCCAGTACCGAGGGCCGGACCGGGGAGCTGTTTTTT. The encoded protein is CASTEGRTGELFF. The chain uses TRBV19 and TRBJ2-2; the D gene is possibly TRBD2 (5 bases). Germline CDR1 LNHDA, CDR2 SQIVND (reference sequence). The CDR3 runs 13 residues. V was pared by 7 bases and J by 5 bases, with 11 bases between.

Regarding this clone: Other DNA variants within this sample encode the same CDR3. The CDR3 DNA is TGCGCCAGCAGCTTAGCCGGGGCCAACGTCCTGACTTTC. It translates to CASSLAGANVLTF. The rearrangement links TRBV5-1 to TRBJ2-6; D gene unclear. Germline assignment: CDR1 SGHRS and CDR2 YFSETQ. Trimming stripped 2 bases from V and 4 bases from J, with 4 bases between. The CDR3 consists of 13 residues.

The genes are TRBV28 and TRBJ2-5; 8 bases map to TRBD1. The CDR3 is 15 amino acids. Germline lookup yields CDR1 MDHEN and CDR2 SYDVKM. V lost 3 bases, J lost 6 bases, and 9 bases stayed unmatched. CDR3 sequence reads: CASSFGTGGRKTQYF. CDR3 coding DNA: TGTGCCAGCAGTTTTGGCACAGGGGGTCGAAAGACCCAGTACTTC.